This section outlines one T cell receptor beta chain sequence together with its context. Its matching antigen is unknown. V dropped 5 bases and J dropped 1 base, with 9 bases sitting between them. The CDR3 has 14 residues. Per the germline V gene, CDR1 is MDHEN and CDR2 is SYDVKM. Each sample's TCRB immunosequencing used roughly 500 nanograms of biopsy DNA. Some clones are missing from TCRdb's copy, which holds only in-frame ones; the method was immunoSEQ multiplex PCR. The sample carries fewer than 15,000 clones, about 82% recorded once. The time point here: neoterminal ileum biopsy at postoperative endoscopy, about 6 months after surgery. The data derive from a study of T cell repertoires in ileal Crohn's disease. About the study: Median disease duration was approximately eight years; 35% smoked at surgery. The M6 sample came from neoterminal ileum during colonoscopy after surgery. Study results and caveats: Compared with CD4 T cells, sorted CD8 cells carried more expanded clones.

Specimen: ileal tissue. The receptor was derived from an adult with Crohn's disease. The chain links TRBV28 to TRBJ1-3; D is undetermined. The CDR3: CASSTPGSGNTIYF. Written as DNA, the CDR3 is TGTGCCAGCAGTACCCCGGGGTCTGGAAACACCATATATTTT.